The rows below give T cell receptor beta chains drawn from one sample of a study of OX40 agonist ivuxolimab in advanced cancers. This table comes from immunoSEQ multiplex PCR, and its TCRdb copy is limited to in-frame clones, with some not included. The repertoire holds more than 75,000 clones, with around 87% as singletons. The sequencing here drew on CD4+ or CD8+ T cells sorted from blood, taken in a trial of the OX40 agonist ivuxolimab. These receptors originate from an adult with an advanced solid tumor such as melanoma, head and neck, liver or kidney cancer. Both conserved end residues are part of each CDR3. D genes are given only for firm matches. Clone size is not always given. Where it is, it says once, few, many or a class for expanded clones.

j_gene | d_gene | abundance | v_gene | CDR3aa | CDR3nt
TRBJ2-3 | . | . | TRBV7-9 | CASSLGQTRTDTQYF | TGTGCCAGCAGCTTGGGACAAACCCGCACAGATACGCAGTATTTT
TRBJ2-2 | TRBD1 | . | TRBV18 | CASSPDRGTGELFF | TGTGCCAGCTCCCCCGACAGGGGCACCGGGGAGCTGTTTTTT
TRBJ2-5 | . | . | TRBV7-3 | CASSLTRGETQYF | TGTGCCAGCAGCTTAACCAGGGGAGAGACCCAGTACTTC
TRBJ1-1 | . | . | TRBV19 | CASNLGGRTEAFF | TGTGCCAGTAATCTCGGGGGGCGTACTGAAGCTTTCTTT
TRBJ1-2 | . | . | TRBV5-1 | CASGLQVAMGYGYTF | TGCGCCAGCGGACTACAGGTGGCGATGGGCTATGGCTACACCTTC
TRBJ2-5 | TRBD1 | . | TRBV7-8 | CASSVHRGPETQYF | TGTGCCAGCAGCGTACACAGGGGTCCCGAGACCCAGTACTTC
TRBJ2-7 | TRBD2 | . | TRBV5-1 | CASSRTSGPYYEQYF | TGCGCCAGCAGCCGGACTAGCGGCCCTTACTACGAGCAGTACTTC
TRBJ2-5 | . | . | TRBV5-5 | CASSSGWFQETQYF | TGTGCCAGCAGCTCGGGGTGGTTCCAAGAGACCCAGTACTTC
TRBJ2-2 | . | . | TRBV6-6 | CASRGQGNTGELFF | TGTGCCAGCAGGGGGCAGGGCAACACCGGGGAGCTGTTTTTT
TRBJ2-1 | TRBD2 | . | TRBV19 | CASSIGLTSGRQSYNEQFF | TGTGCCAGTAGTATAGGCTTAACTAGCGGGAGGCAATCCTACAATGAGCAGTTCTTC
TRBJ2-1 | . | . | TRBV27 | CASSLTSGSYNEQFF | TGTGCCAGCAGTTTAACCAGTGGTTCCTACAATGAGCAGTTCTTC
TRBJ1-2 | . | . | TRBV10-2 | CASSDLAAGNGYTF | TGCGCCAGCAGTGACTTAGCAGCGGGAAATGGCTACACCTTC
TRBJ2-1 | TRBD2 | . | TRBV6-4 | CASSAAGGRDEQFF | TGTGCCAGCAGCGCAGCGGGGGGGCGGGATGAGCAGTTCTTC
TRBJ1-1 | . | . | TRBV5-1 | CASSLYQTHTEAFF | TGCGCCAGCAGCTTATACCAAACGCACACTGAAGCTTTCTTT
TRBJ2-3 | . | . | TRBV20-1 | CSAQSPDTQYF | TGCAGTGCCCAGAGCCCAGATACGCAGTATTTT
TRBJ1-4 | TRBD1 | . | TRBV11-3 | CASSYLDRAEKLFF | TGTGCCAGCAGCTATTTAGACAGGGCTGAAAAACTGTTTTTT
TRBJ1-1 | . | . | TRBV7-9 | CASTPRGTEAFF | TGTGCCAGCACCCCACGGGGGACTGAAGCTTTCTTT
TRBJ1-3 | . | . | TRBV7-2 | CASSLDPGLGNTIYF | TGTGCCAGCAGCTTAGACCCCGGGCTTGGAAACACCATATATTTT
TRBJ1-6 | . | . | TRBV6-5 | CASRGDINSPLHF | TGTGCCAGCAGAGGGGACATCAATTCACCCCTCCACTTT
TRBJ2-1 | TRBD1 | few | TRBV6-4 | CASSRTGANEQFF | TGTGCCAGCAGTCGGACAGGGGCAAATGAGCAGTTCTTC
TRBJ2-3 | TRBD2 | . | TRBV5-1 | CASYQRGGDTQYF | TGCGCCAGCTACCAGCGGGGGGGCGATACGCAGTATTTT
TRBJ1-4 | . | . | TRBV30 | CAWSVRTVTNEKLFF | TGTGCCTGGAGTGTACGAACTGTTACTAATGAAAAACTGTTTTTT
TRBJ2-1 | TRBD1 | . | TRBV28 | CASTDRGFYNEQFF | TGTGCCAGCACCGACAGGGGGTTTTACAATGAGCAGTTCTTC
TRBJ1-5 | . | . | TRBV7-8 | CASSLAGQPQHF | TGTGCCAGCAGCTTAGCGGGGCAGCCCCAGCATTTT
TRBJ2-7 | TRBD2 | . | TRBV4-2 | CASSLGLAGSSPVYEQYF | TGTGCCAGCAGCCTTGGACTAGCGGGGAGCAGCCCGGTCTACGAGCAGTACTTC
TRBJ2-7 | . | . | TRBV7-7 | CASSLMGSKEQYF | TGTGCCAGCAGCCTAATGGGGTCTAAGGAGCAGTACTTC
TRBJ2-7 | . | . | TRBV18 | CASSGMQGSGYEQYF | TGTGCCAGCTCAGGAATGCAGGGCTCGGGGTACGAGCAGTACTTC
TRBJ1-2 | . | . | TRBV28 | CASSLSLPNDNYGYTF | TGTGCCAGCAGTTTATCCCTACCCAACGATAACTATGGCTACACCTTC
TRBJ2-6 | . | . | TRBV11-2 | CASSLARSRAGANVLTF | TGTGCCAGCAGCTTAGCCCGTTCGAGGGCTGGGGCCAACGTCCTGACTTTC
TRBJ2-5 | TRBD2 | . | TRBV7-2 | CASSPSGRASSETQYF | TGTGCCAGCAGCCCTAGCGGGAGGGCCTCGTCAGAGACCCAGTACTTC
TRBJ2-4 | . | . | TRBV5-4 | CASSQGRQAKNIQYF | TGTGCCAGCAGCCAGGGACGGCAAGCCAAAAACATTCAGTACTTC
TRBJ1-1 | TRBD1 | . | TRBV19 | CASSTDRLNTEAFF | TGTGCCAGTAGTACGGACAGGTTGAACACTGAAGCTTTCTTT
TRBJ2-6 | . | . | TRBV4-2 | CASSQVIGGANVLTF | TGTGCCAGCAGCCAAGTCATTGGTGGGGCCAACGTCCTGACTTTC
TRBJ1-3 | TRBD1 | . | TRBV28 | CASRPPRQGAGNTIYF | TGTGCCAGCAGACCACCCAGACAGGGGGCAGGAAACACCATATATTTT
TRBJ1-3 | . | . | TRBV19 | CASKMGAGNTIYF | TGTGCCAGTAAGATGGGGGCTGGAAACACCATATATTTT
TRBJ1-3 | . | . | TRBV10-3 | CAISASGNTIYF | TGTGCCATCAGTGCCTCTGGAAACACCATATATTTT
TRBJ1-5 | . | . | TRBV2 | CASSDSAVVGQPQHF | TGTGCCAGCAGCGATTCGGCGGTCGTAGGGCAGCCCCAGCATTTT
TRBJ1-1 | TRBD1 | . | TRBV9 | CASSSQTGGISYTEAFF | TGTGCCAGCAGCTCGCAGACAGGGGGCATATCCTACACTGAAGCTTTCTTT